This entry is about one T cell receptor (beta chain). This clone's antigen is unknown. Nothing much larger sits one base from this clone, and base qualities are not available. The library was generated by 5' RACE. The sequencing machine was an Illumina HiSeq 2500. The second PCR ran for about 6 to 11 cycles and used a J-beta primer mix along with a sample-barcoded 5' primer. A unique molecular identifier was introduced onto each TCR beta cDNA molecule by a template-switch 5' adaptor carrying 12 random nucleotides. At least 2.5 million CDR3-containing paired-end reads were obtained from each sample. First-strand cDNA synthesis was performed from all RNA using the Mint cDNA synthesis kit, with priming by a TRBC-specific oligonucleotide. All cDNA was treated with uracil-DNA glycosylase and then went through a first 18-cycle PCR with the universal primers M1SS and BC2_uni_R. The paper's data handling went like this. Normalization of each sample was performed by random selection of 1 million high-quality reads, each carrying a distinct molecular identifier. Instead of being binned into consensus sequences, reads with shared molecular identifiers were discarded. MiTCR, with a Q25 quality threshold and the strictest error-elimination algorithm, was used for CDR3 identification, clonotype clustering and error correction. A nonparametric unseen species model using Euler transformation provided a lower-bound estimate of total TCR beta diversity. TCRdb reanalyzed the raw reads on its own, using fastp at Q25 for trimming and MiXCR for clone calling, and kept in-frame beta chains. Every CDR3 protein is listed once, alongside the most common genes and DNA of its rows. Here the V and J calls rest on TCRdb's processing, not on the authors' analysis. The sample table holds 1.5 million or so distinct CDR3 sequences, of which 35% to 45% were seen once. The ten biggest clones cover 4% of the sample.

From its cysteine to its phenylalanine, the CDR3 spans 19 amino acids. Here the CDR3 DNA is all that survives: 57 bases in frame from base 1. Via the germline V gene, CDR1 is MGHDK and CDR2 SYGVNS. Trimming takes 1 base off V and 5 bases off J; junction bases not matched to a gene: 16. This sample was included in a study of blood T cells in healthy people across ages (dated by TCRdb to the mid-2010s). With regard to the full study: In model experiments, roughly one uniquely barcoded TCR beta cDNA molecule per two T cells was captured by template switching. Age-related changes in TCR beta repertoire diversity were measured in the study by deep sequencing normalized with unique cDNA molecular identifiers. The donors were divided into four age groups: young (average around 17 years), middle-aged (about 39), aged (approximately 62) and long-lived (about 80). To avoid experimental bias, donors of different ages were distributed randomly across sequencing lanes. For two donors (one aged 18 to 30 and one aged 80 or older), the study analyzed two additional independent replicas of 1 million unique cDNA reads from the same blood draw. Overall study outcomes, separate from this receptor: Total diversity estimates from one million sequenced T cells were considered lower bounds and underestimates. Since profiling was done on bulk unsorted PBMCs, naive and antigen-experienced compartments could not be conclusively compared. Observed TCR beta diversity correlated strongly with the percentage of naive T cells measured by flow cytometry. Because the CMV infection status of the donors was unknown, age-related changes in expanded clonotypes may potentially have been confounded. Compared with the aged group, the long-lived group had more naive CD4+ T cells, fewer expanded clones and increased TCR diversity, suggesting age selection. Observed TCR beta diversity per million T cells fell roughly linearly with age, and a significant reduction was already apparent by age around 40.

The roughly 42 donors, aged about 6 to 100 years, were systemically healthy Caucasian individuals from Russia. Approximately 10 milliliters of peripheral blood were collected from each donor into EDTA-treated Vacutainer tubes. Ficoll-Paque density-gradient centrifugation was used to isolate PBMCs, with at least 6 million obtained per sample. Total RNA, at least 6 micrograms per sample, was extracted from PBMCs with Trizol reagent. Naive CD45RAhigh/CD27high T cell percentages were measured by flow cytometry on a PBMC aliquot from every donor. Here the chain combines TRBV25-1 and TRBJ2-2; 7 nucleotides in the junction match TRBD1. The sample taken for sequencing was blood. This sequence originates from a woman between 18 and 29 years old in good health. The CDR3 here reads CASSEFRAGGEGLTGELFF. The nucleotide sequence is TGTGCCAGCAGTGAATTTAGGGCAGGGGGAGAGGGATTAACCGGGGAGCTGTTTTTT.